The 20 T cell receptor beta chains listed next were all sequenced from one sample in a study of identical twins. Via MiXCR, TCRdb re-called the 5' RACE reads, giving one row per CDR3 protein. The data contain hundreds of thousands of distinct CDR3 sequences, 8% to 9% of them singletons. The same sample was also studied in work on yellow fever vaccine responses in identical twins.

Specimen: PBMCs. These receptors were collected from a woman aged 18-30 years in good health.

This chain uses TRBV15 with TRBJ2-5, with D uncertain. CDR3 length: 16 residues. The germline V gene encodes CDR1 LNHNV and CDR2 YYDKDF (reference sequence). V shed 1 base and J shed 2 bases, with 14 bases lying between them. CDR3 residues: CATSRVRLAYQETQYF. In nucleotides, the CDR3 is TGTGCCACCAGCAGAGTCAGATTGGCCTATCAAGAGACCCAGTACTTC.

This chain connects TRBV3-1 to TRBJ1-2, with D possibly matching TRBD1 (5 bases). Germline V gene lookup returns CDR1 LGHDT and CDR2 YNNKEL (reference sequence). The CDR3 length is 16 residues. V was cut by 0 bases and J by 5 bases, with 16 bases left in between. Here the CDR3 reads CASSQDRERGLYGYTF. The CDR3 nucleotides read TGTGCCAGCAGCCAAGATCGAGAGCGGGGCTTGTATGGCTACACCTTC.

This clonotype came up a few times. The chain joins TRBV4-2 to TRBJ1-5; 7 bases agree with TRBD1. The CDR3 length is 13 residues. V was clipped by 4 bases and J by 12 bases; unmatched bases: 9. Looked up from germline, CDR1 is LGHNA and CDR2 is YNFKEQ. Here the CDR3 reads CASSPDRDRSQHF. The DNA for the CDR3 is TGTGCCAGCAGCCCAGACCGGGACAGAAGCCAGCATTTT.

This clonotype has just a few counts. The chain uses TRBV29-1 and TRBJ1-1; 7 bases fit TRBD1. Germline V gives CDR1 SQVTM, CDR2 ANQGSEA. This CDR3 comprises 12 residues. V lost 7 bases and J lost 7; bases outside the gene matches: 9. The CDR3 DNA is TGCAGCGCCACAACAGGGGTGGGTGAAGCTTTCTTT. Its protein product is CSATTGVGEAFF.

This clonotype was recorded a few times. The gene calls are TRBV20-1 and TRBJ2-7, with D possibly TRBD2 on 6 matching bases. V lost 3 bases and J lost 0, with 12 bases in between. The length of the CDR3 is 14 residues. Germline CDR1 is DFQATT and CDR2 is SNEGSKA (reference sequence). Written as DNA, the CDR3 is TGCAGTGCTAGGGGAGGAGAATTCTCCTACGAGCAGTACTTC. Translation gives CSARGGEFSYEQYF.

This clonotype was seen more than once but under ten times. V is TRBV20-1 and J is TRBJ2-1; maybe TRBD1 (6 bases). The germline V and J ends were trimmed by 4 bases and 2 bases, with 18 bases remaining between them. CDR3 length equals 16 residues. The V gene's germline CDR1 is DFQATT and CDR2 SNEGSKA (reference sequence). DNA for the CDR3: TGCAGTGCTAAACCCAGGGGACCCTACACCTACAATGAGCAGTTCTTC. This sequence encodes CSAKPRGPYTYNEQFF.

Only a few counts were recorded for this clonotype. The chain joins TRBV18 to TRBJ2-7; TRBD1 agrees at 7 bases. Germline lookup yields CDR1 KGHSH and CDR2 LQKENI. There are 15 residues in the CDR3. J lost 3 bases, V lost 4 bases, and 9 bases had no gene match. The CDR3 DNA reads as TGTGCCAGCTCACTCGAGACAGGGCCCAACTACGAGCAGTACTTC. Amino acid sequence: CASSLETGPNYEQYF.

V usage is TRBV5-1 and J usage is TRBJ2-5; D may be TRBD1 (5 bases). CDR3 size: 15 residues. Between the trimmed V and J ends, which lost 7 bases and 2 bases, there was a span of 18 bases. The germline V gene has CDR1 SGHRS and CDR2 YFSETQ. The CDR3 spells CASAPPLQGQETQYF. In DNA, the CDR3 is TGCGCCAGCGCCCCCCCCCTCCAGGGACAAGAGACCCAGTACTTC. Full variable domain (outside the CDR3, taken from reference TRBV5-1 and TRBJ2-5): KAGVTQTPRYLIKTRGQQVTLSCSPISGHRSVSWYQQTPGQGLQFLFEYFSETQRNKGNFPGRFSGRQFSNSRSEMNVSTLELGDSALYLCASAPPLQGQETQYFGPGTRLLVL.

The CDR3: CASSLVTEAYEQYF. CDR3 in DNA: TGTGCCAGCAGCTTAGTGACGGAGGCCTACGAGCAGTACTTC. This chain joins TRBV7-9 and TRBJ2-7, with D possibly TRBD2 on 5 matching bases. V lost 1 base and J lost 2, with 9 bases in between. The germline gives CDR1 SEHNR, CDR2 FQNEAQ (reference sequence). This CDR3 contains 14 residues. Full variable domain (outside the CDR3, taken from reference TRBV7-9 and TRBJ2-7): DTGVSQNPRHKITKRGQNVTFRCDPISEHNRLYWYRQTLGQGPEFLTYFQNEAQLEKSRLLSDRFSAERPKGSFSTLEIQRTEQGDSAMYLCASSLVTEAYEQYFGPGTRLTVT.

This clonotype appeared a few times. The V call is TRBV6-1, the J call TRBJ2-3; D may be TRBD2 (6 bases). The V and J ends lost 6 bases and 9 bases respectively, with 16 bases between them. The CDR3 has 13 amino acids. Germline V gene data show CDR1 as MNHNS and CDR2 as SASEGT. In DNA, the CDR3 is TGTGCCAGCAGACCCGCTAGCGAGCAAACGCAGTATTTT. Encoded protein: CASRPASEQTQYF.

This clonotype was counted many times. V gene TRBV10-3 combines with J gene TRBJ2-7, with TRBD2 as a possible D gene (6 bases). Germline lookup yields CDR1 ENHRY and CDR2 SYGVKD. The CDR3 consists of 11 residues. The germline V and J ends were trimmed by 6 bases and 5 bases, with 8 bases remaining between them. The CDR3, as DNA: TGTGCCATCAGGGGCGGGAACGAGCAGTACTTC. Translating it yields CAIRGGNEQYF.

The V and J genes are TRBV6-4 and TRBJ2-3; no reliable D call. The CDR3 contains 13 residues. Per the germline V gene, CDR1 is MRHNA and CDR2 is SNTAGT. V lost 9 bases and J 4 bases, leaving 14 bases between the germline ends. The CDR3 here is CASPRALPDTQYF. CDR3 nucleotides: TGTGCCAGTCCCCGGGCACTGCCAGATACGCAGTATTTT.

This clonotype was seen more than once but under ten times. The chain couples TRBV6-2 or TRBV6-3 to TRBJ2-4; the match to TRBD2 covers 8 bases. The V segment lost 8 bases and the J segment 4 bases; nucleotides outside the gene matches: 4. The CDR3 consists of 13 residues. Germline assignment: CDR1 MNHEY and CDR2 SVGEGT. CDR3 loop: CASSTSGKNIQYF. Here the CDR3 DNA reads TGTGCCAGCTCAACTAGCGGTAAAAACATTCAGTACTTC.

This clonotype was seen a handful of times. The chain combines TRBV20-1 with TRBJ2-7, with 13 bases aligning to TRBD2. Germline V CDR1 and CDR2: DFQATT, SNEGSKA (reference sequence). V trimming: 3 bases; J trimming: 3 bases; junction bases outside the gene matches: 5. The CDR3 is 15 amino acids. CDR3 loop: CSASELAGGGYEQYF. The CDR3 nucleotides read TGCAGTGCTAGCGAACTAGCGGGAGGGGGCTACGAGCAGTACTTC.

This clonotype was observed a few times. The chain recombines TRBV7-8 with TRBJ2-3; tentative D call: TRBD2 (5 bases). This CDR3 region has 16 residues. Looked up from germline, CDR1 is SGHVS and CDR2 is FQNEAQ. V was pared by 5 bases and J by 0 bases, with 15 bases between. The CDR3 region is CASSPNPRGSTDTQYF. Here the CDR3 DNA reads TGTGCCAGCAGCCCGAACCCCCGGGGTAGCACAGATACGCAGTATTTT.

This clonotype appeared a few times. The chain is built from TRBV4-2 and TRBJ2-7; D is ambiguous. V was clipped by 0 bases and J by 6 bases, with 6 bases between them. This CDR3 region has 12 residues. The V gene's germline CDR1 is LGHNA and CDR2 YNFKEQ. CDR3 DNA sequence: TGTGCCAGCAGCCAAGATTTTTCCGAGCAGTACTTC. Amino acid sequence: CASSQDFSEQYF.

This clonotype was observed many times. This chain connects TRBV10-3 to TRBJ2-5; 9 bases line up with TRBD1. The CDR3 contains 13 residues. The junction had 3 bases not matched to a gene; V was cut back by 4 bases and J by 6 bases. Germline lookup yields CDR1 ENHRY and CDR2 SYGVKD. As DNA, the CDR3 is TGTGCCATCAGTGGGGGACAGGGAAAGACCCAGTACTTC. Translating gives CAISGGQGKTQYF.

With respect to this clonotype: This may come from a read error, since a much larger clone is one base off. The gene calls are TRBV5-1 and TRBJ2-1; D is possibly TRBD2 (6 bases). The CDR3 contains 16 residues. Germline values: CDR1 SGHRS, CDR2 YFSETQ. V dropped 4 bases and J dropped 8 bases, with 22 bases sitting between them. The CDR3 DNA reads TGCGCCAGCAGCGGCGACAGTGGGAGGCCCTATCATGAGCAGTTCTTC. It is translated as CASSGDSGRPYHEQFF. The whole variable domain, remainder taken from reference TRBV5-1 and TRBJ2-1, is KAGVTQTPRYLIKTRGQQVTLSCSPISGHRSVSWYQQTPGQGLQFLFEYFSETQRNKGNFPGRFSGRQFSNSRSEMNVSTLELGDSALYLCASSGDSGRPYHEQFFGPGTRLTVL.

This clonotype was seen only a few times. The chain joins TRBV24-1 to TRBJ1-2, with 9 nucleotides matching TRBD1. Trimming removed 4 bases from V and 6 bases from J; junction bases left unmatched: 5. In germline, CDR1 is KGHDR, CDR2 SFDVKD. The CDR3 sequence is 14 residues long. The CDR3 sequence: CATSDTGGSDGYTF. The CDR3 nucleotides are TGTGCCACCAGTGACACAGGGGGCTCGGATGGCTACACCTTC.

This clonotype has a handful of counts. The CDR3 reads CASDRPREETQYF. The CDR3 coding sequence is TGTGCCAGCGACAGACCGAGGGAGGAGACCCAGTACTTC. The V gene is TRBV28, the J gene TRBJ2-5, with D possibly being TRBD1 or TRBD2 (5 bases each). V lost 8 bases and J 5 bases, leaving 15 bases between the germline ends. The V gene's germline CDR1 is MDHEN and CDR2 SYDVKM. This CDR3 is 13 amino acids long. Variable domain in full (rest from reference TRBV28 and TRBJ2-5): DVKVTQSSRYLVKRTGEKVFLECVQDMDHENMFWYRQDPGLGLRLIYFSYDVKMKEKGDIPEGYSVSREKKERFSLILESASTNQTSMYLCASDRPREETQYFGPGTRLLVL.